A single sample is the source of the 9 T cell receptor beta chains below, sequenced in a study of T cell repertoires in cytomegalovirus infection. TCRdb re-derived calls from the reads in MiXCR, one entry per CDR3 protein. The table shows 490,000 or so distinct CDR3 sequences, with about 11% occurring only once. Material for sequencing was PBMCs. Source of these receptors: a human donor in good health (CMV status not recorded). Some clones in this sample may be carry-over from other donors' samples.

This clonotype was seen more than once but under ten times. CDR3 region: CASKEPGTGVLRSEQFF. In nucleotides, the CDR3 is TGTGCCAGTAAGGAACCAGGGACGGGGGTCCTACGTAGTGAGCAGTTCTTC. The chain is built from TRBV19 and TRBJ2-1; a possible D gene is TRBD2 (6 bases). CDR1 is LNHDA and CDR2 is SQIVND in the germline V gene (reference sequence). Trimming cost V 7 bases and J 9 bases, with 28 bases left between them. This CDR3 spans 17 amino acids.

This clonotype has at least ten counts. This chain uses TRBV5-1 with TRBJ1-1, with D possibly matching TRBD1 (5 bases). Germline CDR1 reads SGHRS; CDR2 reads YFSETQ. The length of the CDR3 is 14 residues. Trimming took 4 bases from V and 1 from J, leaving 11 bases between them. CDR3 loop: CASSPEGRNTEAFF. In nucleotides, the CDR3 is TGCGCCAGCAGCCCCGAGGGACGGAACACTGAAGCTTTCTTT. Looking up the rest from reference TRBV5-1 and TRBJ1-1 gives the full variable domain: KAGVTQTPRYLIKTRGQQVTLSCSPISGHRSVSWYQQTPGQGLQFLFEYFSETQRNKGNFPGRFSGRQFSNSRSEMNVSTLELGDSALYLCASSPEGRNTEAFFGQGTRLTVV.

This chain connects TRBV30 to TRBJ2-3, with D hard to call. Trimming shortened V by 1 base and J by 2 bases, and 7 bases separated the two germline ends. From germline, CDR1 is GTSNPN and CDR2 SVGIG (reference sequence). The CDR3 has 13 residues. CDR3 nucleotide sequence: TGTGCCTGGAGTGCGGCCCTCACAGATACGCAGTATTTT. As protein: CAWSAALTDTQYF.

In its sample, this clonotype was seen many times. The chain carries TRBV7-2 and TRBJ2-1; D is uncertain. Germline assignment: CDR1 SGHTA and CDR2 FQGNSA. Trimming removed 5 bases at V and 13 bases at J, with 12 bases between. This CDR3 has 11 amino acids. The CDR3 DNA reads as TGTGCCAGCAGCCCCGACGTGCACCAGTTCTTC. This sequence encodes CASSPDVHQFF.

J is TRBJ2-1 and V is TRBV4-2; D not resolved. Germline CDR1 reads LGHNA; CDR2 reads YNFKEQ. CDR3 length equals 17 residues. Trimming took 0 bases from V and 2 from J, leaving 14 bases between them. In DNA, the CDR3 is TGTGCCAGCAGCCAAGATGCGGCGGCCGCAGCCTACAATGAGCAGTTCTTC. It is translated as CASSQDAAAAAYNEQFF.

V is TRBV5-4 and J is TRBJ1-2; D is undetermined. Germline V CDR1 and CDR2: SGHNT, YYREEE (reference sequence). CDR3 length: 13 residues. Written as DNA, the CDR3 is TGTTTGCTTGGAGGCGGGAGGCCCTATGGCTACACCTTC. Its protein is CLLGGGRPYGYTF.

The table lists this clonotype with a few counts. This chain links TRBV18 with TRBJ2-3; 10 nucleotides line up with TRBD1. This CDR3 is 17 amino acids long. Germline loops: CDR1 KGHSH, CDR2 LQKENI. Trimming removed 3 bases from V and 5 bases from J; junction bases left unmatched: 11. The chain's CDR3 is CASSPIRQGALGDTQYF. CDR3 DNA: TGTGCCAGCTCACCGATCCGACAGGGGGCTCTGGGAGATACGCAGTATTTT.

This clonotype was seen repeatedly, ten times or more. This sequence joins TRBV18 and TRBJ1-4, with a possible D match to TRBD1 (5 bases). Trimming took 3 bases from V and 0 from J, leaving 20 bases between them. Germline V gene data show CDR1 as KGHSH and CDR2 as LQKENI. This CDR3 contains 19 residues. This CDR3 reads CASSPVNIRDSATNEKLFF. DNA for the CDR3: TGTGCCAGCTCACCCGTCAACATCCGGGACTCAGCAACTAATGAAAAACTGTTTTTT.

The genes are TRBV3-1 and TRBJ2-7, with 13 nucleotides matching TRBD2. Germline-derived CDR1 and CDR2 are LGHDT and YNNKEL (reference sequence). After removal of 2 bases from V and 2 bases from J, the junction contained 6 bases not matched to a gene. The CDR3 contains 17 residues. The CDR3 region has the DNA TGTGCCAGCAGCCAACTACCGGGACTAGCGGGAACCTACGAGCAGTACTTC. Its protein product is CASSQLPGLAGTYEQYF.